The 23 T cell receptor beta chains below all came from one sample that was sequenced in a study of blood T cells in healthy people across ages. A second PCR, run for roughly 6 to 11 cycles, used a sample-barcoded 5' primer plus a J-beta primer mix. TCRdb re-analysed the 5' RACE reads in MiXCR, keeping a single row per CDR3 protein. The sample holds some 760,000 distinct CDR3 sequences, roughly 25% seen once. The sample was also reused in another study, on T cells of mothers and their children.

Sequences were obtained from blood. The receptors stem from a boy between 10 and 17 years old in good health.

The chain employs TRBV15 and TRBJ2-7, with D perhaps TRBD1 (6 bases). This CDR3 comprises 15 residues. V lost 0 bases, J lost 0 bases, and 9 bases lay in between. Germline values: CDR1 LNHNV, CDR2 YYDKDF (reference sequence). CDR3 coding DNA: TGTGCCACCAGCAGAGACAGGGGAAGCTCCTACGAGCAGTACTTC. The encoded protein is CATSRDRGSSYEQYF.

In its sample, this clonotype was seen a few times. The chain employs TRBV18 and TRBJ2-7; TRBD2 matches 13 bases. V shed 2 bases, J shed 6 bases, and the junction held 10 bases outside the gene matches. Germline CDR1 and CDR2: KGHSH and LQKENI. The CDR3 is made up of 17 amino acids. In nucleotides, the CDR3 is TGTGCCAGCTCACCATCAACTACTGGACTAGCGGGAGCCGAGCAGTACTTC. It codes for CASSPSTTGLAGAEQYF.

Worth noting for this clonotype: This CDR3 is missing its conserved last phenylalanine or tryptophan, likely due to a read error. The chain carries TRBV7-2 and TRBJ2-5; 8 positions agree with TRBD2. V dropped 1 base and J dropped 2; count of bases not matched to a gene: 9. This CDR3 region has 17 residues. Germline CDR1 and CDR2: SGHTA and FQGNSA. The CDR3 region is CASSLGGAGGRQETQYL. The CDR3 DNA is TGTGCCAGCAGCTTAGGGGGGGCGGGGGGACGTCAAGAGACCCAGTACCTC.

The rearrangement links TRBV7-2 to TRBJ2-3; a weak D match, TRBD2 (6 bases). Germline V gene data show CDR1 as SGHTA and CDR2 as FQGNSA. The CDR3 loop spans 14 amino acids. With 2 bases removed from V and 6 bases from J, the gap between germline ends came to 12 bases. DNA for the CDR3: TGTGCCAGCAGCTTACGCGGGGTCCGGGATACGCAGTATTTT. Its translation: CASSLRGVRDTQYF.

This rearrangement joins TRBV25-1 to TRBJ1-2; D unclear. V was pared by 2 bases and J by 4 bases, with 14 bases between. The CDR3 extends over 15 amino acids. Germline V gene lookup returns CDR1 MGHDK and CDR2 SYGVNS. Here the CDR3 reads CASSETGKTAYGYTF. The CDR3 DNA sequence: TGTGCCAGCAGTGAAACTGGGAAAACGGCCTATGGCTACACCTTC.

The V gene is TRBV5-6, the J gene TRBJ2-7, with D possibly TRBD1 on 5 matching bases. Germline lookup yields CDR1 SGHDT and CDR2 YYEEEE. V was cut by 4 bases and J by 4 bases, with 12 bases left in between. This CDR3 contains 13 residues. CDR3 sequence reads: CASSDYRRYEQYF. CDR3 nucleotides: TGTGCCAGCAGCGATTACAGGAGATACGAGCAGTACTTC.

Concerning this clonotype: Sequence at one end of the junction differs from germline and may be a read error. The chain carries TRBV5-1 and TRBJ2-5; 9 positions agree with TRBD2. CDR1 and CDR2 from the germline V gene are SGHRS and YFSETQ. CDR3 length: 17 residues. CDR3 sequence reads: CACSGLIAGVGGETQYF. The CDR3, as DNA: TGCGCCTGCAGCGGTTTGATAGCGGGAGTAGGTGGAGAGACCCAGTACTTC.

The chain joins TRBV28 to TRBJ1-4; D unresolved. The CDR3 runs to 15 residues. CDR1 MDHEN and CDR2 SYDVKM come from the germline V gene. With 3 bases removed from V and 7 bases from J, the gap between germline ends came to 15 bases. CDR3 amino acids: CASSLPDGLGEKLFF. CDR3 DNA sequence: TGTGCCAGCAGTTTGCCCGACGGATTGGGTGAAAAACTGTTTTTT.

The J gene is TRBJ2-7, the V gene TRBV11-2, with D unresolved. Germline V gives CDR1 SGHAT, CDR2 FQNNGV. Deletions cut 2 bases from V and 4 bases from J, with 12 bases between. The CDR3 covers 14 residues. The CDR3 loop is CASSLKGLGYEQYF. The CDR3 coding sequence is TGTGCCAGCAGCTTAAAAGGTTTGGGTTACGAGCAGTACTTC.

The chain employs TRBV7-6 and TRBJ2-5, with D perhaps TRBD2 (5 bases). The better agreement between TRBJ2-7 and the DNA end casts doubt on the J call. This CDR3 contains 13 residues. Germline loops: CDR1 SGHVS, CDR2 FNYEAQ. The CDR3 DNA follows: TGTGCCAGCAGCGCAGACCTAGCTTCCGAGCAGTACTTC. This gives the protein CASSADLASEQYF.

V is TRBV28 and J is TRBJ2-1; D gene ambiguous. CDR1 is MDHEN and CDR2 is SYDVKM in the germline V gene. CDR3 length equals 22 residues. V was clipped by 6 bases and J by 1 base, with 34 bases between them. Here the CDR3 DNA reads TGTGCCAGCAGCTTAGGTTTCCGAGTAGGGCCACCTCAACCTCGATCCTACAATGAGCAGTTCTTC. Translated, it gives CASSLGFRVGPPQPRSYNEQFF.

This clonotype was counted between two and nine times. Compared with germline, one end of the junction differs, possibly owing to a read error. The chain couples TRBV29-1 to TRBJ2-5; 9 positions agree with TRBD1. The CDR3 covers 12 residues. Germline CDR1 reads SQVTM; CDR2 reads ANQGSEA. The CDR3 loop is CSVWGTGQTQYF. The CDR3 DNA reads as TGCAGCGTTTGGGGGACAGGGCAGACCCAGTACTTT.

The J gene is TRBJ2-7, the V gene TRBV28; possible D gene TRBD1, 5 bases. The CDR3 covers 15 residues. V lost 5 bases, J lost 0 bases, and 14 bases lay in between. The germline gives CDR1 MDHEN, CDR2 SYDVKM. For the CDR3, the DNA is TGTGCCAGCAGTCCAAAGACAGTTTTCTCCTACGAGCAGTACTTC. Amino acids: CASSPKTVFSYEQYF.

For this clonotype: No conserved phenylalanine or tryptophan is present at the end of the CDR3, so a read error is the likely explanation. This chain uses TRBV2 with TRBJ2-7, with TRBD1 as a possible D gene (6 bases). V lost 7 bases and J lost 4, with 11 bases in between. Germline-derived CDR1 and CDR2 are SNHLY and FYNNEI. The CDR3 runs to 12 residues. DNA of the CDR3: TGTGCCAGCAAAGAGAGGGGGTACGAGCAGTACTCC. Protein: CASKERGYEQYS.

As DNA, the CDR3 is TGTGCCAGCAAGGTGGGAGGCGGGGACGAGCAGTACTTC. Amino acid sequence: CASKVGGGDEQYF. The chain employs TRBV6-1 and TRBJ2-5, with a tentative D call TRBD2 (6 bases). The DNA end favors TRBJ2-7, so the J call may be wrong. There are 13 residues in the CDR3. Germline V gives CDR1 MNHNS, CDR2 SASEGT.

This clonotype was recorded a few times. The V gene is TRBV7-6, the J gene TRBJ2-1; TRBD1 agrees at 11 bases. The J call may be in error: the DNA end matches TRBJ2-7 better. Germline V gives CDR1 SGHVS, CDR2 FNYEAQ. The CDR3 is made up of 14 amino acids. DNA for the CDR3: TGTGCCAGCAGCCAATGGACAGGGGGCGCAGAGCAGTACTTC. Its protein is CASSQWTGGAEQYF.

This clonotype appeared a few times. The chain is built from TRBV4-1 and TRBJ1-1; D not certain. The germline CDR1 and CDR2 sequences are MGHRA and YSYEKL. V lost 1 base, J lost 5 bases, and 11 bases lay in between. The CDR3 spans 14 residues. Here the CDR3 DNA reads TGCGCCAGCAGCCAAGGAATGCCTCGGACTGAAGCTTTCTTT. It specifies CASSQGMPRTEAFF.

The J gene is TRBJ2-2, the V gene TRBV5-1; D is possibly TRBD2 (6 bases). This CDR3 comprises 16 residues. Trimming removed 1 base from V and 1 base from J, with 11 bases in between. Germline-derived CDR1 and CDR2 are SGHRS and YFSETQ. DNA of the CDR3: TGCGCCAGCAGCTTGCATCCGGGACTGAACACCGGGGAGCTGTTTTTT. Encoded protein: CASSLHPGLNTGELFF.

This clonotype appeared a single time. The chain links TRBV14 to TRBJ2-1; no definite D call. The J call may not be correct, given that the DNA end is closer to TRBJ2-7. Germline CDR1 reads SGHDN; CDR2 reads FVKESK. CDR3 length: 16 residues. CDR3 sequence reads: CASSQLPFRSSYEQYF. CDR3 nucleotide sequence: TGTGCCAGCAGCCAACTTCCTTTTAGAAGCTCCTACGAGCAGTACTTC.

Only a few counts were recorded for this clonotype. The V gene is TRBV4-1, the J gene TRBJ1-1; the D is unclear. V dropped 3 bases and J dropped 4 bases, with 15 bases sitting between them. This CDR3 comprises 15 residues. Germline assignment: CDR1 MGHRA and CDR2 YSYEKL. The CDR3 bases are TGCGCCAGCAGCCAGCTGGAGAGGATGGCCACTGAAGCTTTCTTT. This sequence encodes CASSQLERMATEAFF.

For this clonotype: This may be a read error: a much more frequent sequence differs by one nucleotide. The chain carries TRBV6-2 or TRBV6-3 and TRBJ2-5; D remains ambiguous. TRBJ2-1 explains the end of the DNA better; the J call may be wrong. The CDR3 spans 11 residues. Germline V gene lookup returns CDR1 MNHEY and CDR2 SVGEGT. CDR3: CASRYQETQFF. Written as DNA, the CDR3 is TGTGCCAGCAGGTACCAAGAGACCCAGTTCTTC.

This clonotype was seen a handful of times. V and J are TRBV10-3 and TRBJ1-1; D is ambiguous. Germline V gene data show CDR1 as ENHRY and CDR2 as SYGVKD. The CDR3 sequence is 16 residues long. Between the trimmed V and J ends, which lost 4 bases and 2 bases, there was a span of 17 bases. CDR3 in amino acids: CAISADRTGINTEAFF. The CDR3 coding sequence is TGTGCCATCAGTGCGGACCGGACTGGGATCAACACTGAAGCTTTCTTT.

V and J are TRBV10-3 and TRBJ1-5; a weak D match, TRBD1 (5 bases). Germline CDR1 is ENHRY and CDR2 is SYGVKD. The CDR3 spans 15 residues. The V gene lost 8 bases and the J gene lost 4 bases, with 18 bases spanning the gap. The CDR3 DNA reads TGTGCCATCGGTGCGGGGACGAGTCAAAATCAGCCCCAGCATTTT. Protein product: CAIGAGTSQNQPQHF.